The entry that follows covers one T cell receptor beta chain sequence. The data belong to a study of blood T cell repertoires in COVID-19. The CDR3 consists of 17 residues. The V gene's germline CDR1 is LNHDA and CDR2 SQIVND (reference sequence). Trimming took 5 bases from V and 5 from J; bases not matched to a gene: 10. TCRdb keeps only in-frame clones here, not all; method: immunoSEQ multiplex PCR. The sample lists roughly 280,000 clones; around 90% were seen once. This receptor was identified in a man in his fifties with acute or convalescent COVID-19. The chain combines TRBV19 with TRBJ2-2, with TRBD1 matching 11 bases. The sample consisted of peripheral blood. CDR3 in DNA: TGTGCCAGTAGTGGCTACCGGGACAGGGGGTTGACCGGGGAGCTGTTTTTT. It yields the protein CASSGYRDRGLTGELFF.